These 31 T cell receptor beta chains came from one sample sequenced in a study of blood T cell repertoires in COVID-19. Using immunoSEQ multiplex PCR, the repertoire was profiled, and TCRdb retains in-frame clones only, with some absent. The sample yields 200,000 to 250,000 clones, 83% seen once. Sequenced input: PBMCs or T cells enriched from blood (not recorded which). These receptors came from a woman in her thirties or forties who had been exposed to COVID-19.

This clone appeared a few times. V is TRBV19 and J is TRBJ1-1; unclear D gene. V lost 5 bases to trimming and J lost 7 bases, with 11 bases between them. The CDR3 extends over 12 amino acids. Germline loops: CDR1 LNHDA, CDR2 SQIVND (reference sequence). The CDR3 loop is CASSWPGVEAFF. CDR3 bases: TGTGCCAGTAGTTGGCCTGGAGTTGAAGCTTTCTTT.

The V call is TRBV2, the J call TRBJ1-1; D is possibly TRBD1 (5 bases). V was shortened by 4 bases and J by 3 bases, with 12 bases between the two germline ends. The germline gives CDR1 SNHLY, CDR2 FYNNEI. The CDR3 runs to 14 residues. The CDR3 here is CASSVSRQYTEAFF. CDR3 bases: TGTGCCAGCAGTGTCTCGAGACAGTACACTGAAGCTTTCTTT. The variable domain in full, completed from reference TRBV2 and TRBJ1-1, reads EPEVTQTPSHQVTQMGQEVILRCVPISNHLYFYWYRQILGQKVEFLVSFYNNEISEKSEIFDDQFSVERPDGSNFTLKIRSTKLEDSAMYFCASSVSRQYTEAFFGQGTRLTVV.

The V and J genes are TRBV5-8 and TRBJ2-7; D is undetermined. The V gene lost 1 base and the J gene lost 4 bases, with 21 bases spanning the gap. The CDR3 runs to 17 residues. Germline V gene sequence: CDR1 SGHTS, CDR2 YDEGEE. The DNA of the CDR3 is TGTGCCAGCAGCTTGCCTGCGGCAAATCTAGGAGTGTACGAGCAGTACTTC. As protein: CASSLPAANLGVYEQYF.

The J gene is TRBJ1-6, the V gene TRBV2, with 7 bases lining up with TRBD1. Germline CDR1 is SNHLY and CDR2 is FYNNEI. The CDR3 totals 14 residues. The V and J ends lost 11 bases and 5 bases, in that order; junction bases with no gene match: 9. CDR3 sequence: CACDRDRNNSPLHF. Written as DNA, the CDR3 is TGTGCCTGCGACCGGGACAGAAATAATTCACCCCTCCACTTT.

The gene calls are TRBV11-2 and TRBJ1-1; D call uncertain. Trimming left V 3 bases short and J 0 bases short, with 11 bases between. Germline assignment: CDR1 SGHAT and CDR2 FQNNGV. The CDR3 runs to 15 residues. This CDR3 reads CASSLVGSMNTEAFF. The CDR3 bases are TGTGCCAGCAGCTTGGTCGGGTCTATGAACACTGAAGCTTTCTTT.

This chain connects TRBV5-4 to TRBJ1-2, with D possibly matching TRBD1 (6 bases). The CDR3 loop spans 15 amino acids. With 3 bases removed from V and 2 bases from J, the gap between germline ends came to 14 bases. CDR1 is SGHNT, CDR2 YYREEE, per germline (reference sequence). As DNA, the CDR3 is TGTGCCAGCAGCTCCCTGACACAGGGCAACTATGGCTACACCTTC. Translating it yields CASSSLTQGNYGYTF.

In regard to this clone: Other DNA variants within this sample encode the same CDR3. J is TRBJ2-7 and V is TRBV6-5; TRBD2 aligns across 7 bases. V lost 5 bases, J lost 4 bases, and 8 bases stayed unmatched. Germline CDR1 and CDR2: MNHEY and SVGAGI. This CDR3 has 14 residues. CDR3 sequence (DNA): TGTGCCAGCAGTCCCGGGCGGGGGAAATACGAGCAGTACTTC. Its translation: CASSPGRGKYEQYF.

The chain employs TRBV2 and TRBJ2-7, with D unresolved. Germline V lookup: CDR1 SNHLY, CDR2 FYNNEI. The CDR3 covers 12 residues. The V gene lost 2 bases and the J gene lost 3 bases, with 5 bases spanning the gap. The CDR3 DNA reads TGTGCCAGCAGTGAACGGGTCTACGAGCAGTACTTC. Amino acids: CASSERVYEQYF.

This clone was detected a few times. V usage is TRBV5-8 and J usage is TRBJ1-4, with 7 bases matching TRBD1. The CDR3 has 15 residues. From germline, CDR1 is SGHTS and CDR2 YDEGEE. The V and J ends lost 0 bases and 8 bases, in that order; junction bases with no gene match: 7. The CDR3 DNA reads TGTGCCAGCAGCTTGGAGGGGGCGACAGGGGAAAAACTGTTTTTT. As protein: CASSLEGATGEKLFF.

The V call is TRBV7-9, the J call TRBJ1-2; D gene unclear. CDR1 is SEHNR, CDR2 FQNEAQ, per germline (reference sequence). CDR3 length: 14 amino acids. Trimming took off 1 base at V and 4 bases at J, with 10 bases between the two ends. The DNA of the CDR3 is TGTGCCAGCAGCTTAGGCGTTACAGTCTATGGCTACACCTTC. Protein product: CASSLGVTVYGYTF.

The chain is built from TRBV5-1 and TRBJ2-3; D gene uncertain. The ends were cut back, 0 bases at V and 2 bases at J, with 7 bases in the middle. Germline loops: CDR1 SGHRS, CDR2 YFSETQ. The CDR3 runs to 14 residues. Here the CDR3 DNA reads TGCGCCAGCAGCTTGGGGCAATTCACAGATACGCAGTATTTT. This encodes CASSLGQFTDTQYF.

This clone was seen a handful of times. J is TRBJ1-2 and V is TRBV28; 8 positions agree with TRBD1. From germline, CDR1 is MDHEN and CDR2 SYDVKM. This CDR3 contains 15 residues. Trimming removed 5 bases from V and 1 base from J; junction bases left unmatched: 6. The CDR3 reads CASSTGQGYNYGYTF. In DNA form, the CDR3 reads TGTGCCAGCAGTACCGGACAGGGTTATAACTATGGCTACACCTTC.

A remark on this clone: At one end the junction does not follow the germline gene, possibly because of a read error. This rearrangement joins TRBV15 to TRBJ2-7, with TRBD2 matching 8 bases. The CDR3 spans 12 residues. Germline lookup yields CDR1 LNHNV and CDR2 YYDKDF (reference sequence). The chain's CDR3 is CATSRDRGTRHF. The CDR3 coding sequence is TGTGCCACCAGCAGAGACAGAGGGACTAGGCACTTC.

This sequence joins TRBV9 and TRBJ2-1, with 10 bases that match TRBD2. Germline V lookup: CDR1 SGDLS, CDR2 YYNGEE. Unmatched junction bases numbered 4, after V lost 3 bases and J lost 4 bases. This CDR3 is built from 15 residues. Here the CDR3 reads CASSAGTSVYNEQFF. The CDR3 nucleotides read TGTGCCAGCAGCGCCGGGACTAGCGTTTACAATGAGCAGTTCTTC.

V gene TRBV7-9 combines with J gene TRBJ2-1; 8 positions agree with TRBD2. This CDR3 has 13 residues. V trimming: 5 bases; J trimming: 10 bases; junction bases outside the gene matches: 7. The germline V gene has CDR1 SEHNR and CDR2 FQNEAQ (reference sequence). The CDR3 loop is CASSLGASGEQFF. The CDR3 DNA reads as TGTGCCAGCAGCCTAGGGGCTAGCGGGGAGCAGTTCTTC.

The chain employs TRBV3-1 (or the pseudogene TRBV3-2) and TRBJ1-1, with D possibly TRBD1 on 5 matching bases. CDR3 length: 17 amino acids. V lost 4 bases, J lost 5 bases, and 23 bases lay in between. Germline V gene lookup returns CDR1 LGHDT and CDR2 YNNKEL (reference sequence). CDR3 nucleotide sequence: TGTGCCAGCAGCCTCGATTCGGGCTCCAGGGAGGGTACTGAAGCTTTCTTT. Translation: CASSLDSGSREGTEAFF.

This clone was recorded a few times. V is TRBV5-5 and J is TRBJ1-3; weak D call: TRBD1 (6 bases). V was cut by 3 bases and J by 0 bases, with 10 bases left in between. The CDR3 spans 15 residues. Germline loops: CDR1 SGHKS, CDR2 YYEKEE (reference sequence). CDR3 sequence reads: CASSSQGISGNTIYF. As DNA, the CDR3 is TGTGCCAGCAGCTCCCAGGGGATCTCTGGAAACACCATATATTTT.

This chain joins TRBV5-8 and TRBJ1-5; 7 bases match TRBD1. Trimming took 0 bases from V and 9 from J; bases not matched to a gene: 3. Per the germline V gene, CDR1 is SGHTS and CDR2 is YDEGEE. CDR3 size: 13 residues. The CDR3 DNA follows: TGTGCCAGCAGCTTGGAAGGGGGCACGCCCCAGCATTTT. Its protein is CASSLEGGTPQHF.

This chain joins TRBV7-2 and TRBJ2-7; TRBD1 matches 10 bases. Losses at the gene ends were 5 bases for V and 3 bases for J; bases not matched to a gene: 4. Per germline, CDR1 SGHTA and CDR2 FQGNSA. There are 14 residues in the CDR3. The CDR3 DNA sequence: TGTGCCAGCAGCGCGGGACAGGGGCTCTACGAGCAGTACTTC. This translates into CASSAGQGLYEQYF.

The chain recombines TRBV13 with TRBJ1-2, with 7 bases aligning to TRBD1. Looked up from germline, CDR1 is PRHDT and CDR2 is FYEKMQ (reference sequence). The CDR3 spans 15 residues. V lost 6 bases to trimming and J lost 8 bases; unmatched junction nucleotides: 15. The CDR3 coding sequence is TGTGCCAGCAGAGAACGACAGGGAGGCTCGGGGGGCTACACCTTC. Its translation is CASRERQGGSGGYTF.

This clone has just one count. The chain is built from TRBV7-3 and TRBJ1-1; TRBD1 aligns across 8 bases. Per the germline V gene, CDR1 is SGHTA and CDR2 is FQGTGA. With V trimmed by 5 bases and J by 3 bases, 5 bases remained unmatched. The CDR3 is made up of 14 amino acids. CDR3: CASSVAGGHTEAFF. CDR3 sequence (DNA): TGTGCCAGCAGCGTCGCAGGGGGCCACACTGAAGCTTTCTTT.

V gene TRBV5-1 combines with J gene TRBJ2-1; TRBD2 agrees at 7 bases. V lost 4 bases and J lost 8; bases outside the gene matches: 15. The CDR3 contains 16 residues. Germline CDR1 reads SGHRS; CDR2 reads YFSETQ. CDR3 nucleotide sequence: TGCGCCAGCAGCCTAAATGCGGGGGTCGTCGTGGATGAGCAGTTCTTC. Amino acid sequence: CASSLNAGVVVDEQFF. Full variable domain (missing parts from reference TRBV5-1 and TRBJ2-1): KAGVTQTPRYLIKTRGQQVTLSCSPISGHRSVSWYQQTPGQGLQFLFEYFSETQRNKGNFPGRFSGRQFSNSRSEMNVSTLELGDSALYLCASSLNAGVVVDEQFFGPGTRLTVL.

V is TRBV6-5 and J is TRBJ2-2, with 8 nucleotides matching TRBD2. The germline V gene encodes CDR1 MNHEY and CDR2 SVGAGI. The CDR3 has 14 amino acids. The ends lost 6 bases at V and 7 bases at J; junction bases unmatched: 7. DNA for the CDR3: TGTGCCAGCAGGGAGGGACTAGACTACGGGGAGCTGTTTTTT. Amino acid sequence: CASREGLDYGELFF.

The gene calls are TRBV19 and TRBJ1-4, with D perhaps matching TRBD1 (5 bases). The germline gives CDR1 LNHDA, CDR2 SQIVND (reference sequence). The CDR3 loop spans 13 amino acids. V shed 4 bases and J shed 8 bases, with 11 bases lying between them. The CDR3 DNA is TGTGCCAGTAGTAGGGGACTTAGGGAAAAACTGTTTTTT. Protein sequence: CASSRGLREKLFF.

This clone was observed at least ten times. This chain uses TRBV5-1 with TRBJ1-2; no firm D call. This CDR3 region has 18 residues. Germline CDR1 reads SGHRS; CDR2 reads YFSETQ. The V end lost 1 base, the J end lost 3 bases, and 22 bases lay between the germline ends. Written as DNA, the CDR3 is TGCGCCAGCAGCTTGATTAACCCGGGCCCCGGGAGACACTATGGCTACACCTTC. Residues: CASSLINPGPGRHYGYTF.

This clone was counted between two and nine times. This rearrangement joins TRBV4-1 to TRBJ2-1; 7 bases map to TRBD1. This CDR3 is built from 16 residues. Germline CDR1 MGHRA, CDR2 YSYEKL. Losses at the gene ends were 5 bases for V and 2 bases for J; bases not matched to a gene: 9. CDR3 amino acids: CASSKPDRAPYNEQFF. In nucleotides, the CDR3 is TGCGCCAGCAGCAAACCAGACAGGGCCCCCTACAATGAGCAGTTCTTC.

This chain uses TRBV9 with TRBJ1-2, with D perhaps matching TRBD1 (6 bases). The length of the CDR3 is 18 residues. Germline CDR1 is SGDLS and CDR2 is YYNGEE. V gave up 0 bases and J gave up 4 bases, with 22 bases separating them. The CDR3 DNA reads as TGTGCCAGCAGCGTAGCTCCGGGACACCATGAGAGGATCTATGGCTACACCTTC. The encoded protein is CASSVAPGHHERIYGYTF.

The chain couples TRBV19 to TRBJ2-6; 7 bases line up with TRBD1. This CDR3 has 17 residues. Germline values: CDR1 LNHDA, CDR2 SQIVND (reference sequence). The ends lost 7 bases at V and 0 bases at J; junction bases unmatched: 9. The DNA of the CDR3 is TGTGCCAGTAAACCACAGGGGTCCTCCTCTGGGGCCAACGTCCTGACTTTC. It codes for CASKPQGSSSGANVLTF.

CDR3 bases: TGTGCCAGCAGGATACAGGGGAGCTCCTATAATTCACCCCTCCACTTT. Residues: CASRIQGSSYNSPLHF. V gene TRBV2 combines with J gene TRBJ1-6; 7 bases are a match to TRBD1. The CDR3 is 16 residues long. The ends lost 6 bases at V and 0 bases at J; junction bases unmatched: 5. Germline V gene data show CDR1 as SNHLY and CDR2 as FYNNEI.

The chain combines TRBV2 with TRBJ1-6; D perhaps matches TRBD1 (5 bases). V was cut by 6 bases and J by 6 bases, with 12 bases left in between. The CDR3 is 14 amino acids. Germline V gene data show CDR1 as SNHLY and CDR2 as FYNNEI. The CDR3 sequence: CASSSTGGNSPLHF. The CDR3 bases are TGTGCCAGCAGCTCGACGGGGGGTAATTCACCCCTCCACTTT. Full variable domain (outside the CDR3, taken from reference TRBV2 and TRBJ1-6): EPEVTQTPSHQVTQMGQEVILRCVPISNHLYFYWYRQILGQKVEFLVSFYNNEISEKSEIFDDQFSVERPDGSNFTLKIRSTKLEDSAMYFCASSSTGGNSPLHFGNGTRLTVT.

The CDR3 nucleotides read TGTGCCAGCAGCTTTACCGGACTAGCGGGGGGTGATACGCAGTATTTT. Protein product: CASSFTGLAGGDTQYF. The V gene is TRBV7-3, the J gene TRBJ2-3; 14 bases map to TRBD2. J lost 6 bases, V lost 3 bases, and 5 bases had no gene match. The length of the CDR3 is 16 residues. CDR1 SGHTA and CDR2 FQGTGA come from the germline V gene.